This is a list of T cell receptor beta chains from one sample in a study of neoadjuvant anti-PD-1 for oral cavity cancer. Assay used: immunoSEQ multiplex PCR; TCRdb lists only in-frame clones, some missing. The sample has around 15,000 clones, about 67% seen once. The sequencing used PBMCs, collected before nivolumab (anti-PD-1) treatment. The receptor source for this set is a person between 40 and 85 years old with oral cavity squamous cell carcinoma. Each CDR3 is given with its conserved first and last residue.

>TRBJ1-1|TRBV7-3
CASSLLQGDEAFF
>TRBJ2-3|TRBV2
CASSNAAGGTDTQYF
>TRBJ2-1|TRBV27
CASSLLQGNEQFF
>TRBJ1-2|TRBV5-1
CASSLERNYGYTF
>TRBJ1-2|TRBV5-1
CASSLAGGANYGYTF
>TRBJ2-7|TRBV18
CASSPPFAGPYEQYF
>TRBJ2-7|TRBV6-1
CASSDPWGGHLEQYF
>TRBJ2-6|TRBV2
CASSETSGTGANVLTF
>TRBJ1-1|TRBV30
CAWSGSETGANTEAFF
>TRBJ2-3|TRBV11-2
CASSLENLAGVSDTQYF
>TRBJ2-1|TRBV6-6
CASWEGARGNEQFF
>TRBJ2-7|TRBV27
CASSFIAGGSYEQYF
>TRBJ2-7|TRBV7-2
CASSPSGMGIYEQYF
>TRBJ2-7|TRBV6-5
CASSYGTELYEQYF
>TRBJ2-3|TRBV6-1
CASSGSTSDSSTDTQYF
>TRBJ1-3|TRBV4-1
CASSQGRQAIHGNTIYF
>TRBJ2-1|TRBV6-5
CASSPGAPGEQFF
>TRBJ2-4|TRBV29-1
CSVVKQVGNIQYF
>TRBJ2-2|TRBV20-1
CSLQGTGELFF
>TRBJ1-1|TRBV10-3
CATYMGGGEAFF
>TRBJ2-4|TRBV2
CASSEELAEGRNIQYF
>TRBJ2-5|TRBV29-1
CSVEVGTSGHQETQYF
>TRBJ1-1|TRBV27
CASAGTDKMNTEAFF
>TRBJ1-2|TRBV25-1
CASSPPQVSYGYTF
>TRBJ2-6|TRBV9
CASSGATGRGANVLTF
>TRBJ1-1|TRBV7-9
CASSLDSGLEGTEAFF
>TRBJ1-3|TRBV18
CASSPQGRNGNTIYF
>TRBJ1-3|TRBV9
CASSGGQGTNTIYF
>TRBJ2-7|TRBV2
CASIGGRYSYEQYF
>TRBJ1-2|TRBV2
CASSETGLSVNYGYTF
>TRBJ2-7|TRBV6-1
CASARTRDNYEQYF
>TRBJ2-1|TRBV9
CASSVGTSGFEQFF
>TRBJ1-2|TRBV2
CASSVRIYGYTF
>TRBJ2-2|TRBV7-8
CASSPGTFGELFF
>TRBJ2-7|TRBV6-5
CASRKTGDSYEQYF
>TRBJ2-3|TRBV14
CASSHRQGEGDTQYF
>TRBJ1-2|TRBV5-4
CASSLDWTEDGYTF
>TRBJ1-2|TRBV25-1
CASSNTGTGRGYTF
>TRBJ2-1|TRBV7-8
CASSLGTALADYNEQFF
>TRBJ1-4|TRBV5-4
CASSSPGANEKLFF
>TRBJ2-7|TRBV29-1
CSVILNLSYEQYF
>TRBJ2-3|TRBV10-3
CAISDTDTQYF
>TRBJ2-7|TRBV5-4
CASSKDRANYEQYF
>TRBJ2-2|TRBV7-2
CASSWGAGGSAGELFF